These 17 T cell receptor beta chains share one sample of origin, sequenced in a study of identical twins. TCRdb itself ran the 5' RACE reads through MiXCR, one entry per CDR3 protein. The sample has 640,000 or so distinct CDR3 sequences, roughly 6% seen once. Sequencing was performed on naive T cells sorted from blood. The receptors derive from a young man in good health.

This clonotype was seen at least ten times. Relative to the germline gene, one junction end is altered; a read error may explain this. This chain links TRBV20-1 with TRBJ2-4; the D is unclear. Germline CDR1 DFQATT, CDR2 SNEGSKA (reference sequence). The CDR3 totals 12 residues. The CDR3 sequence is CTASEIGNIQYF. In DNA, the CDR3 is TGCACTGCTAGTGAGATTGGGAACATTCAGTACTTC.

This chain links TRBV7-2 with TRBJ2-7; D uncertain. V was cut by 5 bases and J by 0 bases, with 11 bases left in between. This CDR3 is 14 amino acids long. Germline CDR1 and CDR2: SGHTA and FQGNSA. CDR3 residues: CASSPTASSYEQYF. DNA for the CDR3: TGTGCCAGCAGCCCTACAGCAAGCTCCTACGAGCAGTACTTC.

This clonotype was seen repeatedly, ten times or more. This chain joins TRBV20-1 and TRBJ1-5, with D uncertain. Germline CDR1 is DFQATT and CDR2 is SNEGSKA (reference sequence). V gave up 0 bases and J gave up 4 bases, with 13 bases separating them. The CDR3 length is 15 residues. The CDR3 is CSARDHTTRNQPQHF. The CDR3, as DNA: TGCAGTGCTAGAGATCACACAACACGAAATCAGCCCCAGCATTTT.

In this sample, this clonotype turned up many times. The chain links TRBV5-6 to TRBJ2-3; D possibly matches TRBD1 or TRBD2 (5 bases each). The CDR3 runs to 16 residues. Trimming cost V 3 bases and J 1 base, with 15 bases left between them. The germline gives CDR1 SGHDT, CDR2 YYEEEE. CDR3 loop: CASSSYEGRGTDTQYF. CDR3 sequence (DNA): TGTGCCAGCAGCTCCTACGAGGGGCGCGGCACAGATACGCAGTATTTT.

This clonotype was seen a handful of times. This chain uses TRBV11-2 with TRBJ1-5; 9 bases are shared with TRBD1. CDR1 and CDR2 (germline): SGHAT, FQNNGV. V shed 5 bases and J 3 bases; nucleotides not matched to a gene: 14. The CDR3 loop spans 18 amino acids. The chain's CDR3 is CASSLHRLGQGLNQPQHF. The CDR3 DNA is TGTGCCAGCAGCCTGCACAGACTCGGACAGGGGCTCAATCAGCCCCAGCATTTT.

CDR3: CASSFTIPGRQETQYF. DNA for the CDR3: TGTGCCAGCAGCTTTACAATACCGGGACGGCAAGAGACCCAGTACTTC. This rearrangement joins TRBV5-6 to TRBJ2-5; TRBD1 or TRBD2 may be the D gene (5 bases each). Looked up from germline, CDR1 is SGHDT and CDR2 is YYEEEE. Trimming shortened V by 2 bases and J by 2 bases, and 16 bases separated the two germline ends. The CDR3 covers 16 residues. Full variable domain (rest looked up from reference TRBV5-6 and TRBJ2-5): DAGVTQSPTHLIKTRGQQVTLRCSPKSGHDTVSWYQQALGQGPQFIFQYYEEEERQRGNFPDRFSGHQFPNYSSELNVNALLLGDSALYLCASSFTIPGRQETQYFGPGTRLLVL.

This clonotype has more than one count but fewer than ten. The rearrangement joins TRBV4-2 to TRBJ2-1; the match to TRBD2 covers 12 bases. V lost 1 base, J lost 5 bases, and 9 bases stayed unmatched. The V gene's germline CDR1 is LGHNA and CDR2 YNFKEQ. This CDR3 comprises 18 residues. The CDR3, as DNA: TGTGCCAGCAGCCAAGGGGGAGTTGGGACTAGCGGGCACAATGAGCAGTTCTTC. Translation: CASSQGGVGTSGHNEQFF.

This clonotype was counted ten times or more. V usage is TRBV15 and J usage is TRBJ2-1; 7 bases map to TRBD1. From germline, CDR1 is LNHNV and CDR2 YYDKDF (reference sequence). The CDR3 loop spans 14 amino acids. V lost 3 bases and J lost 9; bases outside the gene matches: 8. Here the CDR3 DNA reads TGTGCCACCAGCAGGCCTGACAGGGTCAGTGAGCAGTTCTTC. It translates to CATSRPDRVSEQFF.

This chain connects TRBV7-3 to TRBJ2-1; 8 bases line up with TRBD2. With V trimmed by 0 bases and J by 4 bases, 11 bases remained unmatched. The CDR3 covers 18 residues. Germline assignment: CDR1 SGHTA and CDR2 FQGTGA. CDR3 protein: CASSLTAGRAAGYNEQFF. CDR3 in DNA: TGTGCCAGCAGCTTAACTGCCGGGAGGGCCGCGGGGTACAATGAGCAGTTCTTC.

This clonotype was counted many times. The V and J genes are TRBV5-5 and TRBJ2-3; 8 bases match TRBD1. Germline assignment: CDR1 SGHKS and CDR2 YYEKEE (reference sequence). After removal of 7 bases from V and 5 bases from J, the junction contained 9 bases not matched to a gene. The CDR3 length is 14 residues. The CDR3 nucleotides are TGTGCCAGCGACGGAGACAGGGGAAGAGATACGCAGTATTTT. Residues: CASDGDRGRDTQYF. The variable domain in full, with the rest retrieved from reference TRBV5-5 and TRBJ2-3, is DAGVTQSPTHLIKTRGQQVTLRCSPISGHKSVSWYQQVLGQGPQFIFQYYEKEERGRGNFPDRFSARQFPNYSSELNVNALLLGDSALYLCASDGDRGRDTQYFGPGTRLTVL.

CDR3 DNA sequence: TGCAGCGTTGCGACAGGTTCTGGGGCCAACGTCCTGACTTTC. Translating it yields CSVATGSGANVLTF. The gene calls are TRBV29-1 and TRBJ2-6, with D possibly matching TRBD1 (6 bases). Trimming stripped 4 bases from V and 1 base from J, with 8 bases between. The CDR3 is 14 amino acids. CDR1 is SQVTM, CDR2 ANQGSEA, per germline. The whole variable domain, remainder taken from reference TRBV29-1 and TRBJ2-6, is SAVISQKPSRDICQRGTSLTIQCQVDSQVTMMFWYRQQPGQSLTLIATANQGSEATYESGFVIDKFPISRPNLTFSTLTVSNMSPEDSSIYLCSVATGSGANVLTFGAGSRLTVL.

Comment on this clonotype: Being one base from a much bigger clone, this may be a read error. This rearrangement joins TRBV7-9 to TRBJ2-3; D is ambiguous. The CDR3 is made up of 13 amino acids. V gave up 4 bases and J gave up 2 bases, with 7 bases separating them. The germline gives CDR1 SEHNR, CDR2 FQNEAQ (reference sequence). The CDR3 loop is CASSYYATDTQYF. For the CDR3, the DNA is TGTGCCAGCAGCTACTACGCCACAGATACGCAGTATTTT. The complete variable domain, with remaining parts taken from reference TRBV7-9 and TRBJ2-3, reads DTGVSQNPRHKITKRGQNVTFRCDPISEHNRLYWYRQTLGQGPEFLTYFQNEAQLEKSRLLSDRFSAERPKGSFSTLEIQRTEQGDSAMYLCASSYYATDTQYFGPGTRLTVL.

This clonotype has a count of ten or more. This chain connects TRBV5-1 to TRBJ2-2, with D maybe TRBD2 (5 bases). Trimming removed 2 bases at V and 9 bases at J, with 14 bases between. The CDR3 is 14 amino acids. Per germline, CDR1 SGHRS and CDR2 YFSETQ. The CDR3 bases are TGCGCCAGCAGCTTCCTCTTGGGAGACCGGGAGCTGTTTTTT. This codes for CASSFLLGDRELFF.

This chain connects TRBV12-3 or TRBV12-4 to TRBJ2-7, with D maybe TRBD2 (6 bases). Trimming took 4 bases from V and 3 from J, leaving 10 bases between them. The CDR3 runs 13 residues. For the CDR3, the DNA is TGTGCCAGCAGTTGTGGGGGGTGCTACGAGCAGTACGTC. It specifies CASSCGGCYEQYV.

This clonotype was observed many times. One junction end disagrees with the germline gene, perhaps due to a read error. V usage is TRBV12-3 or TRBV12-4 and J usage is TRBJ2-7; weak D call: TRBD1 (6 bases). The CDR3 totals 12 residues. The CDR3 protein is CASTLGDTFPLF. The CDR3 nucleotides are TGTGCCAGCACCCTCGGGGACACGTTCCCCCTTTTC.

This clonotype was seen only once. J is TRBJ2-5 and V is TRBV12-3 or TRBV12-4; D possibly corresponds to TRBD2 (6 bases). Trimming took off 6 bases at V and 4 bases at J, with 18 bases between the two ends. The CDR3 consists of 15 residues. CDR3 in DNA: TGTGCCAGCAGGTTAATGGCGGGGCTACCAGAGACCCAGTACTTC. It specifies CASRLMAGLPETQYF.

The chain couples TRBV29-1 to TRBJ2-7; TRBD2 matches 7 bases. CDR3 length equals 11 residues. Trimming cost V 5 bases and J 4 bases; bases outside gene matches: 2. Germline assignment: CDR1 SQVTM and CDR2 ANQGSEA. CDR3 nucleotides: TGCAGCGTTTCCGGGGGGTACGAGCAGTACTTC. It yields the protein CSVSGGYEQYF.